These 6 T cell receptor beta chains were sequenced from one sample in a study of T cells in women clearing cervical HPV infection. The data were produced by immunoSEQ multiplex PCR, yet TCRdb's version contains in-frame clones alone and is incomplete. Recorded here are 11,000 to 15,000 clones; the top ten clones represent 20%. The sequenced material came from blood buffy coat. The receptors were gathered from a woman aged 18-69 years with a cervical HPV16 infection that either progressed to CIN3+ or cleared (not recorded which).

Worth noting for this clone: The read falls 3 residues short of the CDR3 end, and the missing part is taken from the germline J gene. This chain uses TRBV2 with TRBJ1-4; possible D gene TRBD1, 5 bases. CDR1 SNHLY and CDR2 FYNNEI come from the germline V gene. The CDR3 length is 15 residues. CDR3 in amino acids: CASRLPGGGNSPLFF. The sequenced CDR3 bases are TGTGCCAGCAGGCTTCCGGGGGGAGGGAATTCACCA.

Points on this clone: The CDR3 end lies 3 residues beyond the end of the read and is filled in from the germline J gene. V gene TRBV10-3 combines with J gene TRBJ2-1, with TRBD1 as a possible D gene (5 bases). The V end lost 6 bases, the J end lost 0 bases, and 15 bases lay between the germline ends. Germline CDR1 ENHRY, CDR2 SYGVKD. This CDR3 region has 16 residues. The sequenced CDR3 bases are TGTGCCATCAGGGCAGGGTCGATGAGCTCCTACAATGAG. It encodes CAIRAGSMSSYNE. The complete CDR3 sequence is CAIRAGSMSSYNEQFF.

CDR3 amino acids: CASSHRDSFNEKLFF. Partial CDR3 DNA: TGCGCCAGCAGTCACCGGGACAGTTTTAATGAAAAA. The gene calls are TRBV5-1 and TRBJ1-4, with 7 bases lining up with TRBD1. The CDR3 goes on 3 residues after the read ends, and that part is filled in from the germline J gene. The CDR3 totals 15 residues. Losses at the gene ends were 5 bases for V and 4 bases for J; bases not matched to a gene: 8. CDR1 and CDR2 (germline): SGHRS, YFSETQ.

In the case of this clone: Read coverage stops 3 residues before the CDR3 terminus; the germline J gene supplies the remainder. This chain links TRBV5-1 with TRBJ2-1; D possibly corresponds to TRBD2 (6 bases). This CDR3 is built from 15 residues. In germline, CDR1 is SGHRS, CDR2 YFSETQ. Deletions cut 5 bases from V and 0 bases from J, with 12 bases between. The part of the CDR3 DNA that was read is TGCGCCAGCAGGGCGGCGGGGAGCTCCTACAATGAG. Its translation: CASRAAGSSYNE. The whole CDR3 protein reads CASRAAGSSYNEQFF.

Regarding this clone: The CDR3 end is not reached by the read, which stops 3 residues before it; the germline J gene fills it in. This rearrangement joins TRBV18 to TRBJ2-5; TRBD2 matches 7 bases. Germline lookup yields CDR1 KGHSH and CDR2 LQKENI. V gave up 3 bases and J gave up 2 bases; unmatched junction bases: 3. The CDR3 is 14 amino acids. The sequenced CDR3 bases are TGTGCCAGCTCACCTTCTAGCGGTCAAGAGACC. The encoded protein is CASSPSSGQET. The entire CDR3 protein is CASSPSSGQETQYF.

Concerning this clone: The DNA ends 3 residues before the CDR3 does, and the rest of the CDR3 is filled in from the germline J gene. The chain couples TRBV18 to TRBJ2-3, with D perhaps matching TRBD2 (6 bases). CDR1 and CDR2 from the germline V gene are KGHSH and LQKENI. The CDR3 has 14 residues. Partial CDR3 DNA: TGTGCCAGCTCACCGGACGGGGGTGGTTACACG. Translated, it gives CASSPDGGGYT. The whole CDR3 protein reads CASSPDGGGYTQYF.